A single sample is the source of the 28 T cell receptor beta chains below, sequenced in a study of blood T cell repertoires in COVID-19. Assay used: immunoSEQ multiplex PCR; TCRdb lists only in-frame clones, some missing. Of 200,000 to 300,000 clones in the sample, over 75% were seen once. The sequenced sample was peripheral blood. The receptors were gathered from a human donor in a cohort sampled during active COVID-19.

This chain joins TRBV7-2 and TRBJ2-7; TRBD2 matches at 7 bases. The germline gives CDR1 SGHTA, CDR2 FQGNSA. This CDR3 has 16 amino acids. V was clipped by 0 bases and J by 6 bases; unmatched bases: 11. The CDR3 DNA sequence: TGTGCCAGCAGCTTAGCGCTGCGGGAGTTCCCCTCCGAGCAGTACTTC. This codes for CASSLALREFPSEQYF. The full variable domain, completed using reference TRBV7-2 and TRBJ2-7, is GAGVSQSPSNKVTEKGKDVELRCDPISGHTALYWYRQSLGQGLEFLIYFQGNSAPDKSGLPSDRFSAERTGGSVSTLTIQRTQQEDSAVYLCASSLALREFPSEQYFGPGTRLTVT.

The CDR3 loop is CASRSGRLEGNQPQHF. The CDR3 DNA follows: TGTGCCAGCAGATCTGGGAGATTGGAGGGCAATCAGCCCCAGCATTTT. The rearrangement links TRBV6-6 to TRBJ1-5, with D hard to call. With 6 bases removed from V and 2 bases from J, the gap between germline ends came to 17 bases. The germline V gene has CDR1 MNHNY and CDR2 SVGAGI (reference sequence). This CDR3 has 16 residues.

This chain links TRBV4-3 with TRBJ2-5, with 16 positions matching TRBD2. V lost 2 bases, J lost 4 bases, and 13 bases stayed unmatched. Germline V gene data show CDR1 as LGHNA and CDR2 as YSLEER. CDR3 length: 20 amino acids. The CDR3: CASSQTRGLAGGLVRETQYF. For the CDR3, the DNA is TGCGCCAGCAGCCAAACTCGGGGACTAGCGGGGGGGCTTGTTCGAGAGACCCAGTACTTC.

This chain connects TRBV7-2 to TRBJ1-2; D is possibly TRBD1 (5 bases). Germline CDR1 and CDR2: SGHTA and FQGNSA. The V and J ends lost 5 bases and 4 bases respectively, with 23 bases between them. The CDR3 runs to 17 residues. CDR3 amino acids: CASSEWLLRGSVYGYTF. The DNA for the CDR3 is TGTGCCAGCAGCGAATGGCTGTTGCGGGGCAGCGTCTATGGCTACACCTTC.

The chain is built from TRBV9 and TRBJ2-7, with 9 bases identical to TRBD2. The length of the CDR3 is 16 residues. Germline V gives CDR1 SGDLS, CDR2 YYNGEE. With 3 bases clipped from V and 2 bases from J, the junction kept 9 bases outside the gene matches. The CDR3 bases are TGTGCCAGCAGCGCGGCGGGGGGGCTAACACCCTACGAGCAGTACTTC. It translates to CASSAAGGLTPYEQYF.

This chain joins TRBV9 and TRBJ2-7; 9 positions match TRBD1. The CDR3 is 16 residues long. The V and J ends lost 0 bases and 0 bases, in that order; junction bases with no gene match: 4. Germline V gene lookup returns CDR1 SGDLS and CDR2 YYNGEE. The CDR3 DNA sequence: TGTGCCAGCAGCGTAGGACAGGGGGTTAGCTCCTACGAGCAGTACTTC. It is translated as CASSVGQGVSSYEQYF.

This clone was detected only once. The CDR3 region is CASTYRGIAGYTF. The CDR3 nucleotides read TGTGCCAGTACCTACAGGGGAATCGCCGGCTACACCTTC. The genes are TRBV19 and TRBJ1-2; 7 positions match TRBD1. The CDR3 runs 13 residues. The germline V gene encodes CDR1 LNHDA and CDR2 SQIVND (reference sequence). V gave up 7 bases and J gave up 8 bases; unmatched junction bases: 10.

J is TRBJ1-6 and V is TRBV6-5, with D perhaps matching TRBD1 (5 bases). CDR1 is MNHEY, CDR2 SVGAGI, per germline. The CDR3 runs to 14 residues. V was pared by 0 bases and J by 6 bases, with 6 bases between. CDR3 in amino acids: CASSYSGVNSPLHF. DNA for the CDR3: TGTGCCAGCAGTTACTCAGGGGTTAATTCACCCCTCCACTTT.

The chain recombines TRBV5-1 with TRBJ2-7; 8 nucleotides agree with TRBD1. CDR1 is SGHRS, CDR2 YFSETQ, per germline. V gave up 4 bases and J gave up 7 bases; unmatched junction bases: 19. This CDR3 has 17 residues. As DNA, the CDR3 is TGCGCCAGCAGCCCGGACCGGAGGGACAGCTACAGGGGGGAGCAGTACTTC. Protein sequence: CASSPDRRDSYRGEQYF.

The V gene is TRBV28, the J gene TRBJ1-2; maybe TRBD1 (6 bases). V dropped 6 bases and J dropped 2 bases, with 19 bases sitting between them. CDR3 length: 16 residues. Germline assignment: CDR1 MDHEN and CDR2 SYDVKM. CDR3 in amino acids: CASRLLGIDRNYGYTF. CDR3 bases: TGTGCCAGCAGACTACTCGGTATAGACAGGAACTATGGCTACACCTTC.

Written as DNA, the CDR3 is TGTGCCAGTAGTTGGGGATATAGGACAGGGAACACTGAAGCTTTCTTT. Translation gives CASSWGYRTGNTEAFF. The V and J genes are TRBV19 and TRBJ1-1; TRBD1 agrees at 7 bases. Germline V lookup: CDR1 LNHDA, CDR2 SQIVND (reference sequence). This CDR3 spans 16 amino acids. With V trimmed by 5 bases and J by 1 base, 10 bases remained unmatched. Using reference TRBV19 and TRBJ1-1 for the parts outside the CDR3, the full variable domain is DGGITQSPKYLFRKEGQNVTLSCEQNLNHDAMYWYRQDPGQGLRLIYYSQIVNDFQKGDIAEGYSVSREKKESFPLTVTSAQKNPTAFYLCASSWGYRTGNTEAFFGQGTRLTVV.

V is TRBV7-9 and J is TRBJ1-4, with 7 bases that match TRBD1. Germline values: CDR1 SEHNR, CDR2 FQNEAQ (reference sequence). Trimming removed 4 bases from V and 8 bases from J; junction bases left unmatched: 10. The CDR3 runs 15 residues. CDR3 coding DNA: TGTGCCAGCAGCTCTAGCTTCGGGACAGAAGAAAAACTGTTTTTT. Amino acids: CASSSSFGTEEKLFF.

V usage is TRBV19 and J usage is TRBJ2-7; D not certain. Deletions cut 0 bases from V and 0 bases from J, with 3 bases between. The germline CDR1 and CDR2 sequences are LNHDA and SQIVND (reference sequence). The CDR3 length is 13 residues. The CDR3 loop reads CASSIDYSYEQYF. CDR3 DNA: TGTGCCAGTAGTATAGACTACTCCTACGAGCAGTACTTC.

The rearrangement uses TRBV27 and TRBJ2-7, with D maybe TRBD1 (7 bases). V lost 7 bases, J lost 2 bases, and 12 bases lay in between. The CDR3 consists of 13 residues. Germline CDR1 reads MNHEY; CDR2 reads SMNVEV (reference sequence). CDR3 bases: TGTGCCAGCACTCAGGGGGGAACCTACGAGCAGTACTTC. Translated, it gives CASTQGGTYEQYF.

In its sample, this clone was seen a few times. The chain combines TRBV30 with TRBJ1-2; no definite D call. Trimming stripped 8 bases from V and 8 bases from J, with 12 bases between. This CDR3 region has 10 residues. Per the germline V gene, CDR1 is GTSNPN and CDR2 is SVGIG (reference sequence). The chain's CDR3 is CAGVRWGYTF. DNA for the CDR3: TGTGCCGGGGTGCGATGGGGCTACACCTTC.

This clone was observed a handful of times. The V and J genes are TRBV3-1 (or the pseudogene TRBV3-2) and TRBJ1-2; a weak D match, TRBD1 (5 bases). Germline V lookup: CDR1 LGHDT, CDR2 YNNKEL (reference sequence). The CDR3 totals 14 residues. Trimming took off 0 bases at V and 4 bases at J, with 9 bases between the two ends. The CDR3 DNA reads as TGTGCCAGCAGCCAAGATCAACAGGTCTATGGCTACACCTTC. It is translated as CASSQDQQVYGYTF.

The gene calls are TRBV11-2 and TRBJ1-1, with TRBD1 identical over 10 bases. This CDR3 contains 17 residues. Germline CDR1 and CDR2: SGHAT and FQNNGV. Trimming removed 5 bases from V and 2 bases from J; junction bases left unmatched: 11. CDR3 in amino acids: CASSRGRDRGINTEAFF. The DNA of the CDR3 is TGTGCCAGCAGCCGAGGTCGGGACAGGGGAATTAACACTGAAGCTTTCTTT.

The chain couples TRBV7-9 to TRBJ2-5; 13 bases map to TRBD2. The CDR3 consists of 17 residues. Germline V CDR1 and CDR2: SEHNR, FQNEAQ (reference sequence). Losses at the gene ends were 3 bases for V and 2 bases for J; bases not matched to a gene: 6. The CDR3 loop is CASSLGLAGKAQETQYF. As DNA, the CDR3 is TGTGCCAGCAGCTTGGGACTAGCGGGGAAAGCTCAAGAGACCCAGTACTTC.

In this sample, this clone turned up once. The chain combines TRBV10-2 with TRBJ2-5; TRBD2 matches 11 bases. J lost 4 bases, V lost 10 bases, and 14 bases had no gene match. The CDR3 is made up of 16 amino acids. Germline CDR1 WSHSY, CDR2 SAAADI. The DNA for the CDR3 is TGCGCCACCAGACGGGTAGCGGGAGGGCCATCAGAGACCCAGTACTTC. It codes for CATRRVAGGPSETQYF.

The chain is built from TRBV6-2 or TRBV6-3 and TRBJ1-2; 11 bases match TRBD1. Trimming cost V 5 bases and J 7 bases; bases outside gene matches: 3. Germline loops: CDR1 MNHEY, CDR2 SVGEGT. The CDR3 covers 13 residues. The CDR3 DNA is TGTGCCAGCAGTCAAGGACAGGGGGCTGGCTACACCTTC. Translating gives CASSQGQGAGYTF.

The chain links TRBV6-5 to TRBJ2-7; 9 bases are a match to TRBD2. V trimming: 2 bases; J trimming: 3 bases; junction bases outside the gene matches: 8. The V gene's germline CDR1 is MNHEY and CDR2 SVGAGI. This CDR3 is 16 amino acids long. The CDR3 reads CASSYDLAGANYEQYF. CDR3 sequence (DNA): TGTGCCAGCAGTTACGATTTAGCGGGAGCCAACTACGAGCAGTACTTC.

This clone came up once. V is TRBV5-6 and J is TRBJ2-5; D is possibly TRBD2 (5 bases). Germline V CDR1 and CDR2: SGHDT, YYEEEE. The V end was cut by 2 bases, the J end by 4 bases, with 12 bases between. CDR3 length equals 14 residues. For the CDR3, the DNA is TGTGCCAGCAGCTTCATTGTACTAGGAGAGACCCAGTACTTC. Amino acids: CASSFIVLGETQYF.

The V call is TRBV28, the J call TRBJ1-2, with a weak D call TRBD1 (5 bases). The CDR3 spans 17 residues. The germline V and J ends were trimmed by 7 bases and 4 bases, with 25 bases remaining between them. CDR1 and CDR2 from the germline V gene are MDHEN and SYDVKM. CDR3 in DNA: TGTGCCAGCACCTCTCGGGGGGAATCAGTAGCCATCTATGGCTACACCTTC. Its translation: CASTSRGESVAIYGYTF.

DNA for the CDR3: TGCGCCAGCAGCCCCCACTTAGTAGTACTCCTTAACTATGGCTACACCTTC. This sequence encodes CASSPHLVVLLNYGYTF. The V call is TRBV10-1, the J call TRBJ1-2, with D unclear. The CDR3 runs 17 residues. The ends were cut back, 6 bases at V and 1 base at J, with 21 bases in the middle. The germline V gene encodes CDR1 WNHNN and CDR2 SYGVQD (reference sequence).

This chain uses TRBV5-5 with TRBJ2-1; 10 nucleotides align to TRBD2. Germline CDR1 and CDR2: SGHKS and YYEKEE (reference sequence). This CDR3 has 15 residues. V was clipped by 0 bases and J by 6 bases; unmatched bases: 3. As DNA, the CDR3 is TGTGCCAGCAGCTTGGTAGCGGGAGGACCCAATGAGCAGTTCTTC. It specifies CASSLVAGGPNEQFF.

V and J are TRBV7-2 and TRBJ1-6; TRBD1 matches at 9 bases. Germline assignment: CDR1 SGHTA and CDR2 FQGNSA. The CDR3 runs to 15 residues. V shed 4 bases, J shed 7 bases, and the junction held 5 bases outside the gene matches. The CDR3 sequence is CASSWGQGINSPLHF. The CDR3 bases are TGTGCCAGCAGCTGGGGACAGGGAATAAATTCACCCCTCCACTTT.

This chain links TRBV15 with TRBJ2-5; D uncertain. Trimming shortened V by 0 bases and J by 5 bases, and 13 bases separated the two germline ends. CDR3 length: 15 amino acids. CDR1 is LNHNV, CDR2 YYDKDF, per germline (reference sequence). CDR3 region: CATSRDGSSEETQYF. The CDR3 nucleotides are TGTGCCACCAGCAGAGATGGATCGAGCGAGGAGACCCAGTACTTC.

The rearrangement joins TRBV21-1 to TRBJ1-1; the table's D call of TRBD1 was not tested on the DNA. TRBV21-1 is listed as a pseudogene. The CDR3 runs 14 residues. CDR3 in amino acids: CASSKGRANTEAFF. CDR3 bases: TGTGCCAGCAGCAAGGGCAGGGCGAACACTGAAGCTTTCTTT.